The next 15 T cell receptor beta chains were all read from a single sample in a study of cytomegalovirus exposure and HLA in healthy donors. The PCR contained 60 Vbeta and 13 Jbeta primers. Produced via immunoSEQ multiplex PCR; TCRdb's table is partial and in-frame only. The sample holds approximately 150,000 clones, 60% to 85% seen once. The sequencing sample was made of PBMCs. These TCRs come from a man aged 35 to 55 in good health and CMV-seropositive.

The genes are TRBV27 and TRBJ2-5, with TRBD2 matching 14 bases. V was pared by 6 bases and J by 8 bases, with 8 bases of the junction left unmatched. Germline V gene data show CDR1 as MNHEY and CDR2 as SMNVEV (reference sequence). CDR3 length: 15 amino acids. CDR3 DNA: TGTGCCAGCAGCTCCTCCGGGACTAGCGGGGGCACCCAGTACTTC. Encoded protein: CASSSSGTSGGTQYF.

This chain uses TRBV5-1 with TRBJ2-1, with 14 nucleotides matching TRBD2. Trimming took 1 base from V and 9 from J; bases not matched to a gene: 6. The CDR3 extends over 16 amino acids. CDR1 is SGHRS, CDR2 YFSETQ, per germline. CDR3 nucleotides: TGCGCCAGCAGCTTGCGGGGACTAGCGGGAGCGGGTGAGCAGTTCTTC. It is translated as CASSLRGLAGAGEQFF.

The rearrangement uses TRBV11-2 and TRBJ2-1; a possible D gene is TRBD2 (5 bases). V lost 4 bases to trimming and J lost 6 bases, with 13 bases between them. Germline V CDR1 and CDR2: SGHAT, FQNNGV. The CDR3 runs to 14 residues. The DNA for the CDR3 is TGTGCCAGCAGCTCATTTCTTCGGGGCAATGAGCAGTTCTTC. Its translation is CASSSFLRGNEQFF.

The V call is TRBV5-4, the J call TRBJ2-6, with 7 nucleotides matching TRBD2. V was pared by 0 bases and J by 3 bases, with 3 bases of the junction left unmatched. This CDR3 has 16 residues. Germline V gene data show CDR1 as SGHNT and CDR2 as YYREEE (reference sequence). The CDR3, as DNA: TGTGCCAGCAGCTTGGTTACGGGAGGTGGGGCCAACGTCCTGACTTTC. Its translation is CASSLVTGGGANVLTF. The variable domain in full, completed from reference TRBV5-4 and TRBJ2-6, reads ETGVTQSPTHLIKTRGQQVTLRCSSQSGHNTVSWYQQALGQGPQFIFQYYREEENGRGNFPPRFSGLQFPNYSSELNVNALELDDSALYLCASSLVTGGGANVLTFGAGSRLTVL.

This sequence joins TRBV29-1 and TRBJ2-7; a weak D match, TRBD2 (6 bases). CDR1 is SQVTM, CDR2 ANQGSEA, per germline. The V and J ends lost 1 base and 9 bases respectively, with 16 bases between them. CDR3 size: 13 residues. CDR3 DNA sequence: TGCAGCGTTGAAGGCGGGGCAGCTACGAGGCAGTACTTC. Its protein is CSVEGGAATRQYF.

This clone was picked up one time. The chain has TRBV5-4 and TRBJ2-5; TRBD2 matches at 11 bases. The CDR3 length is 16 residues. Germline assignment: CDR1 SGHNT and CDR2 YYREEE (reference sequence). J was trimmed by 5 bases and V by 0 bases; bases with no gene match: 6. The DNA of the CDR3 is TGTGCCAGCAGCTTGGAGTCTAGCGGGAGGTGGGAGACCCAGTACTTC. Its translation is CASSLESSGRWETQYF.

This rearrangement joins TRBV25-1 to TRBJ2-2, with D possibly matching TRBD2 (5 bases). Germline CDR1 is MGHDK and CDR2 is SYGVNS. The V end was cut by 8 bases, the J end by 6 bases, with 16 bases between. The CDR3 covers 14 residues. The DNA of the CDR3 is TGTGCCAGCGCACAATCGGGATGGGCCGGGGAGCTGTTTTTT. This translates into CASAQSGWAGELFF. Full variable domain (outside the CDR3, taken from reference TRBV25-1 and TRBJ2-2): EADIYQTPRYLVIGTGKKITLECSQTMGHDKMYWYQQDPGMELHLIHYSYGVNSTEKGDLSSESTVSRIRTEHFPLTLESARPSHTSQYLCASAQSGWAGELFFGEGSRLTVL.

This clone was found a few times. The same CDR3 also results from other DNA sequences found in this sample. V and J are TRBV5-6 and TRBJ1-2; D unresolved. In germline, CDR1 is SGHDT, CDR2 YYEEEE. The V end lost 2 bases, the J end lost 8 bases, and 10 bases lay between the germline ends. The CDR3 loop spans 12 amino acids. For the CDR3, the DNA is TGTGCCAGCAGCTTTGGAGCGGGGGGCTACACCTTC. As protein: CASSFGAGGYTF.

The chain has TRBV6-1 and TRBJ1-5; tentatively, D is TRBD1 (5 bases). V shed 1 base and J shed 3 bases, with 10 bases lying between them. There are 15 residues in the CDR3. From germline, CDR1 is MNHNS and CDR2 SASEGT. The CDR3 loop reads CASSEEQGFNQPQHF. CDR3 DNA sequence: TGTGCCAGCAGTGAAGAGCAGGGCTTCAATCAGCCCCAGCATTTT.

The J gene is TRBJ1-1, the V gene TRBV18, with 10 bases identical to TRBD1. The V segment lost 6 bases and the J segment 6 bases; nucleotides outside the gene matches: 4. The CDR3 sequence is 13 residues long. Germline-derived CDR1 and CDR2 are KGHSH and LQKENI. As DNA, the CDR3 is TGTGCCAGCTCCCGTGGACAGGGGGCTGAAGCTTTCTTT. Amino acid sequence: CASSRGQGAEAFF.

V usage is TRBV7-2 and J usage is TRBJ2-7; no reliable D call. This CDR3 comprises 12 residues. CDR1 is SGHTA and CDR2 is FQGNSA in the germline V gene. V lost 5 bases and J lost 0, with 5 bases in between. This chain's CDR3 is CASSASSYEQYF. DNA of the CDR3: TGTGCCAGCAGCGCGAGCTCCTACGAGCAGTACTTC. Combining the CDR3 with reference TRBV7-2 and TRBJ2-7 gives the whole variable domain GAGVSQSPSNKVTEKGKDVELRCDPISGHTALYWYRQSLGQGLEFLIYFQGNSAPDKSGLPSDRFSAERTGGSVSTLTIQRTQQEDSAVYLCASSASSYEQYFGPGTRLTVT.

The chain uses TRBV7-2 and TRBJ2-1; the D gene is possibly TRBD1 (5 bases). V lost 1 base to trimming and J lost 6 bases, with 13 bases between them. This CDR3 has 15 residues. Germline V gene data show CDR1 as SGHTA and CDR2 as FQGNSA. Here the CDR3 DNA reads TGTGCCAGCAGCTTAGGGGGCAGCCAATCCAATGAGCAGTTCTTC. Translated: CASSLGGSQSNEQFF. Looking up the rest from reference TRBV7-2 and TRBJ2-1 gives the full variable domain: GAGVSQSPSNKVTEKGKDVELRCDPISGHTALYWYRQSLGQGLEFLIYFQGNSAPDKSGLPSDRFSAERTGGSVSTLTIQRTQQEDSAVYLCASSLGGSQSNEQFFGPGTRLTVL.

The chain carries TRBV7-2 and TRBJ2-2; D gene unclear. The ends were cut back, 1 base at V and 1 base at J, with 7 bases in the middle. The CDR3 loop spans 15 amino acids. Germline assignment: CDR1 SGHTA and CDR2 FQGNSA. CDR3 DNA: TGTGCCAGCAGCTTAGTTTCCTGGAACACCGGGGAGCTGTTTTTT. Translation: CASSLVSWNTGELFF.

The chain joins TRBV18 to TRBJ1-2; 8 bases agree with TRBD1. The germline gives CDR1 KGHSH, CDR2 LQKENI. CDR3 length: 14 amino acids. Trimming took 3 bases from V and 5 from J; bases not matched to a gene: 5. In nucleotides, the CDR3 is TGTGCCAGCTCACCCGGGACAGGCGATTATGGCTACACCTTC. It specifies CASSPGTGDYGYTF.

This clone was counted a few times. The chain has TRBV7-2 and TRBJ2-3, with 7 bases identical to TRBD2. V trimming: 6 bases; J trimming: 0 bases; junction bases outside the gene matches: 6. The CDR3 is 15 amino acids. Per germline, CDR1 SGHTA and CDR2 FQGNSA. This chain's CDR3 is CASSFTSASTDTQYF. CDR3 nucleotides: TGTGCCAGCAGTTTTACTAGCGCTAGCACAGATACGCAGTATTTT.